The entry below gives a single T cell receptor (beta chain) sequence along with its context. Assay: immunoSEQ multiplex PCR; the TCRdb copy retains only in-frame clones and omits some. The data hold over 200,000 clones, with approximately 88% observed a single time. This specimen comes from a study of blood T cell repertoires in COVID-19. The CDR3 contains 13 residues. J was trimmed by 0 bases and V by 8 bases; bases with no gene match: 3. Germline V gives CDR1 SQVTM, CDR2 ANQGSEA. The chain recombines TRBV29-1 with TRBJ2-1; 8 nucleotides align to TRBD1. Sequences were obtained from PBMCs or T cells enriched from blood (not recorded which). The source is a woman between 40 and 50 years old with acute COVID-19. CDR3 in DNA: TGCAGCCTTGGACAGGGCTCCTACAATGAGCAGTTCTTC. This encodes CSLGQGSYNEQFF.